The source of this T cell receptor (beta chain) is a study of T-cell reconstitution after alpha-beta-depleted transplantation in children. Trimming left V 5 bases short and J 9 bases short, with 14 bases between. The CDR3 loop spans 13 amino acids. Per the germline V gene, CDR1 is SGHVS and CDR2 is FQNEAQ. For TCRbeta, the library was prepared with unique molecular identifiers. TCRdb analysed the PCR reads with MiXCR anew, one entry per CDR3 protein. The data show a few hundred thousand distinct CDR3 sequences, 9.5% to 10% seen once. The source material was PBMCs from the stem cell graft donor, sampled from the stem cell graft. This sequence originates from a human donor who donated a stem cell graft to a child with SCID. The chain has TRBV7-8 and TRBJ2-1; D remains unclear. CDR3 amino acids: CASSQSGPSEQFF. The CDR3 DNA sequence: TGTGCCAGCAGCCAGTCGGGTCCCAGTGAGCAGTTCTTC.